A selection of T cell receptor beta chains follows, all from one sample in a study of Graves' ophthalmopathy and Graves' hyperthyroidism. From the multiplex PCR reads, TCRdb called clonotypes with MiXCR, one entry per CDR3 protein. The data show a few hundred thousand distinct CDR3 sequences, roughly 17% seen once. The sequenced sample was peripheral blood. Source of these receptors: an adult woman with stable Graves' hyperthyroidism. Each CDR3 is given with its conserved first and last residue. D genes are given only for firm matches. Size values are once, few and many counts, or a class for expanded clones, and some rows have none.

DNA: TGTGCCAGTAGTAATCCTCGAACGGGAGGTACTGAAGCTTTCTTT; CDR3: CASSNPRTGGTEAFF; V: TRBV19; D: NA; size: many; J: TRBJ1-1
DNA: TGTGCCAGCAGTTTATGGGAGGCAGGGAATCCCTACGAGCAGTACTTC; CDR3: CASSLWEAGNPYEQYF; V: TRBV28; D: NA; size: many; J: TRBJ2-7
DNA: TGTGCCAGCCATGCCGGGGACGATGGCTACTCCTTC; CDR3: CASHAGDDGYSF; V: TRBV6-1; D: NA; size: NA; J: TRBJ1-2
DNA: TGTGCCAGCAGCTTAGGGGGACAGGACGGGGAGACCCAGTACTTC; CDR3: CASSLGGQDGETQYF; V: TRBV11-2; D: TRBD1; size: many; J: TRBJ2-5
DNA: TGCAGCGTTGTTTATTGGGGACAGGGGGAAGAGACCCAGTACTTC; CDR3: CSVVYWGQGEETQYF; V: TRBV29-1; D: TRBD1; size: many; J: TRBJ2-5
DNA: TGTGCCAGCAGTTACTCGTCGCTAGATTTAAATGAGCAGTTCTTC; CDR3: CASSYSSLDLNEQFF; V: TRBV6-5; D: NA; size: many; J: TRBJ2-1
DNA: TGTGCCAGCAGCGGACTAGCGGGATTCGGCTCCTACGAGCAGTACTTC; CDR3: CASSGLAGFGSYEQYF; V: TRBV6-4; D: TRBD2; size: NA; J: TRBJ2-7
DNA: TGTGCCAGCAGCGGAGGGGGCGCAGGGGAGACCCAGTACTTC; CDR3: CASSGGGAGETQYF; V: TRBV11-2; D: NA; size: many; J: TRBJ2-5
DNA: TGTGCCAGCAGTTTGGGGGGACAGGGCACTAAAAGGGAGACCCAGTACTTC; CDR3: CASSLGGQGTKRETQYF; V: TRBV28; D: TRBD1; size: many; J: TRBJ2-5
DNA: TGTGCCAGCAGCTCCGCCCGATCACCCCTCCACTTT; CDR3: CASSSARSPLHF; V: TRBV12-3/TRBV12-4; D: NA; size: NA; J: TRBJ1-6
DNA: TGTGCCAGCAGTGAGACTACAAACAGGGGACAAGAGACCCAGTACTTC; CDR3: CASSETTNRGQETQYF; V: TRBV12-3/TRBV12-4; D: TRBD1; size: many; J: TRBJ2-5
DNA: TGTGCCAGCAGCCACGGCGGCAGTAAAGCTTTCTTT; CDR3: CASSHGGSKAFF; V: TRBV11-2; D: NA; size: many; J: TRBJ1-1
DNA: TGTGCCAGCAGCGTACAGGGGACCACCGGGGAGCTGTTTTTT; CDR3: CASSVQGTTGELFF; V: TRBV7-6; D: TRBD1; size: many; J: TRBJ2-2
DNA: TGTGCCAGCAGTGGATGGCCGAACACTGAAGCTTTCTTT; CDR3: CASSGWPNTEAFF; V: TRBV6-1; D: NA; size: many; J: TRBJ1-1
DNA: TGTGCCAGCACCCAAGGACTGGCAGAGACCCAGTACTTC; CDR3: CASTQGLAETQYF; V: TRBV12-3/TRBV12-4; D: NA; size: many; J: TRBJ2-5
DNA: TGTGCCAGCAGCCAAGATCGGAGAGGGACCTACGAGCAGTACTTC; CDR3: CASSQDRRGTYEQYF; V: TRBV4-2; D: NA; size: many; J: TRBJ2-7
DNA: TGTGCCAGCAGTTTGGTTGGAGGGGGCAGGCTGAACACTGAAGCTTTCTTT; CDR3: CASSLVGGGRLNTEAFF; V: TRBV28; D: TRBD1; size: many; J: TRBJ1-1
DNA: TGTGCCAGCAGTCCGACCCCCCAGGGTGGCTATGGCTACACCTTC; CDR3: CASSPTPQGGYGYTF; V: TRBV27; D: NA; size: many; J: TRBJ1-2
DNA: TGTGCCTGGAGTAAAAACACCGGGGAGCTGTTTTTT; CDR3: CAWSKNTGELFF; V: TRBV30; D: NA; size: few; J: TRBJ2-2
DNA: TGTGCCAGCAGTGACGCGGGGGCAATTGAAGCTTTCTTT; CDR3: CASSDAGAIEAFF; V: TRBV6-1; D: NA; size: many; J: TRBJ1-1
DNA: TGTGCCAGCAGCTTAGCCGGGACAGCACTTCGGTACGAGCAGTACTTC; CDR3: CASSLAGTALRYEQYF; V: TRBV7-8; D: TRBD1; size: many; J: TRBJ2-7
DNA: TGTGCCAGCAGTTACTCGTTTCCCTACGAGCAGTACTTC; CDR3: CASSYSFPYEQYF; V: TRBV6-5; D: NA; size: many; J: TRBJ2-7